This TCR beta chain was retrieved from a study of blood T cell repertoires in COVID-19. Study information: From T cells, B-cell-depleted T cells, or PBMCs came the material, which was cDNA or gDNA.

This clone was recorded only once. Some clones are missing from TCRdb's copy, which holds only in-frame ones; the method was immunoSEQ multiplex PCR. The table shows under 200,000 clones, with more than 85% occurring only once. Participants spanned ages roughly 18 to 90 years and resided in roughly 26 US areas. Participants' own reports of clinical history determined their cohort assignment. With 5 bases removed from V and 6 bases from J, the gap between germline ends came to 20 bases. Germline assignment: CDR1 SEHNR and CDR2 FQNEAQ (reference sequence). This CDR3 region has 15 residues. The V gene is TRBV7-9, the J gene TRBJ2-7; tentatively, D is TRBD2 (5 bases). Sequences were obtained from PBMCs or T cells enriched from blood (not recorded which). The receptor was derived from a woman aged 35 to 49 in a cohort exposed to, infected with or recovered from COVID-19 (not recorded which). CDR3 nucleotide sequence: TGTGCCAGCAGCCTAGGACTCCCTCCGACGGGCGAGCAGTACTTC. Translating it yields CASSLGLPPTGEQYF.